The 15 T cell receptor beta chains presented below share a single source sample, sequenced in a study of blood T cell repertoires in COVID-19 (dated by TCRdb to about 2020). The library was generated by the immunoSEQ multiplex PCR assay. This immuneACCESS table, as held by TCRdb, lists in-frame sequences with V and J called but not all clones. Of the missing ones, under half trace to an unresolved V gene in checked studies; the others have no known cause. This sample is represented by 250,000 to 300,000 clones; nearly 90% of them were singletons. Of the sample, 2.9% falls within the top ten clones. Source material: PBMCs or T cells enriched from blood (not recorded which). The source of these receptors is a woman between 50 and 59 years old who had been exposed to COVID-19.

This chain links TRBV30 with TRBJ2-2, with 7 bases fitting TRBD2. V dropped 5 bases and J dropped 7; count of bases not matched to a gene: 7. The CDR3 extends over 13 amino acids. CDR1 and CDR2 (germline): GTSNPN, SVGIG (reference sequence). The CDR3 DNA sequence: TGTGCCTGGGGGACTATAAACGGCGGGGAGCTGTTTTTT. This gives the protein CAWGTINGGELFF.

In DNA form, the CDR3 reads TGTGCCAGCAGGGTTGGGACAGGGTTGGCAGATACGCAGTATTTT. Translating gives CASRVGTGLADTQYF. The chain combines TRBV7-9 with TRBJ2-3, with 9 bases fitting TRBD1. The CDR3 is 15 residues long. Germline trimming cut 6 bases from V and 4 bases from J; bases unmatched to any gene: 8. Germline lookup yields CDR1 SEHNR and CDR2 FQNEAQ (reference sequence).

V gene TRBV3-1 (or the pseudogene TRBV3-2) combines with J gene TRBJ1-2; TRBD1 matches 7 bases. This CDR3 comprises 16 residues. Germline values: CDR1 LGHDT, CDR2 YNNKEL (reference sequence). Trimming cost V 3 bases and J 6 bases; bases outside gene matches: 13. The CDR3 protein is CASSHHLRGWLDGYTF. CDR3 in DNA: TGTGCCAGCAGCCACCACCTCAGGGGGTGGTTGGATGGCTACACCTTC.

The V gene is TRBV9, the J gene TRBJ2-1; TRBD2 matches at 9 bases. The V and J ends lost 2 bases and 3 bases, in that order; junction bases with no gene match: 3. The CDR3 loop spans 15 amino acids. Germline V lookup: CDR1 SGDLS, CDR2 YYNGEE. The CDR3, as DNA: TGTGCCAGCAGCGTTAGCGGGGGATTCTACAATGAGCAGTTCTTC. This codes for CASSVSGGFYNEQFF. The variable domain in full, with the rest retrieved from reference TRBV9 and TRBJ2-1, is DSGVTQTPKHLITATGQRVTLRCSPRSGDLSVYWYQQSLDQGLQFLIQYYNGEERAKGNILERFSAQQFPDLHSELNLSSLELGDSALYFCASSVSGGFYNEQFFGPGTRLTVL.

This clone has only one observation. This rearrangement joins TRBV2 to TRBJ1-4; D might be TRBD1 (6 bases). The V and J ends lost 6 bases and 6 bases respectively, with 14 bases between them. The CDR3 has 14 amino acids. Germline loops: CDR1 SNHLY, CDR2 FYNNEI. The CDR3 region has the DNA TGTGCCAGCAGGTCAGGGGTTCCCTATGAAAAACTGTTTTTT. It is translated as CASRSGVPYEKLFF.

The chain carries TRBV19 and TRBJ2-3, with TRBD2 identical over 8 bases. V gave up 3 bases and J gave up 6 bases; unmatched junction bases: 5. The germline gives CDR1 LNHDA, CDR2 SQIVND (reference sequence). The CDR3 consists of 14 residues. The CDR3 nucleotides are TGTGCCAGTAGTATTACCGGGGGGGCCGATACGCAGTATTTT. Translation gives CASSITGGADTQYF.

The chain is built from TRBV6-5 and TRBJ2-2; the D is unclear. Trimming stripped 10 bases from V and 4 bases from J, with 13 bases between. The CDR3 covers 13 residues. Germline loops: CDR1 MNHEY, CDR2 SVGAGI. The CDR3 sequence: CATTEVATGELFF. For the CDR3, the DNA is TGTGCCACGACTGAGGTTGCCACCGGGGAGCTGTTTTTT.

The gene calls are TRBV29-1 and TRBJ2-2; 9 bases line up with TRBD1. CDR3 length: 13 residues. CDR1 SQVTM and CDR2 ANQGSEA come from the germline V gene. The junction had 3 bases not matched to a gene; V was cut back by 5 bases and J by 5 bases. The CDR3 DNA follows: TGCAGCGTTAGCGGACAGGGGACCGGGGAGCTGTTTTTT. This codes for CSVSGQGTGELFF.

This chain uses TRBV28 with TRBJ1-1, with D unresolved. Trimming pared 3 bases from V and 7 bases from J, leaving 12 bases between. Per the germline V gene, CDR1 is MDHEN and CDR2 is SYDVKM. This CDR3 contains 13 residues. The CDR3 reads CASSFSNGGEAFF. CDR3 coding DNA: TGTGCCAGCAGTTTTTCTAACGGTGGTGAAGCTTTCTTT.

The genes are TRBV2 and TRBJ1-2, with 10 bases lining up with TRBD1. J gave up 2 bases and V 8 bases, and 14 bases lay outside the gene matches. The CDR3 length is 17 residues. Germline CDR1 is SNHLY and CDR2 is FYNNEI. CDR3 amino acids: CASAPGQGISLNYGYTF. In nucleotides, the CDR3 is TGTGCCAGCGCCCCGGGACAGGGGATTAGTTTGAACTATGGCTACACCTTC.

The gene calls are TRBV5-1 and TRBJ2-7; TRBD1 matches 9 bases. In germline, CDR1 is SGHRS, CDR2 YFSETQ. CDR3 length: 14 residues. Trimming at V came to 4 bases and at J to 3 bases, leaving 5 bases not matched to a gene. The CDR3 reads CASSSPGQGYEQYF. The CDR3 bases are TGCGCCAGCAGCAGCCCGGGACAGGGCTACGAGCAGTACTTC.

The CDR3 DNA sequence: TGTGCCAGCAGCTTAGTGGCGGGAGTGGCTGAAGCTTTCTTT. It is translated as CASSLVAGVAEAFF. The gene calls are TRBV7-9 and TRBJ1-1; D is undetermined. The germline CDR1 and CDR2 sequences are SEHNR and FQNEAQ (reference sequence). The germline V and J ends were trimmed by 1 base and 6 bases, with 12 bases remaining between them. This CDR3 has 14 amino acids.

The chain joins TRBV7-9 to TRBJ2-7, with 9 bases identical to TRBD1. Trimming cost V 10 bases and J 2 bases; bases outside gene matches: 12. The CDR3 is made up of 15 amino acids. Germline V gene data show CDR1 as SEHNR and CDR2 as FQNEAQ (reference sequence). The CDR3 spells CATEPVTGGPYEQYF. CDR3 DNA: TGTGCCACCGAACCGGTTACAGGGGGCCCCTACGAGCAGTACTTC.

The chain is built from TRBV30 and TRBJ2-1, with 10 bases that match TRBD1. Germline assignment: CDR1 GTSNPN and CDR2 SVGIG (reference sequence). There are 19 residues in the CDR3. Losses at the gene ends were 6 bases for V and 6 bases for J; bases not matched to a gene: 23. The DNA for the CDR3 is TGTGCCTGCCCCACAACCGGGACAGGGGACCTCCGTGGCCGCAATGAGCAGTTCTTC. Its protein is CACPTTGTGDLRGRNEQFF.

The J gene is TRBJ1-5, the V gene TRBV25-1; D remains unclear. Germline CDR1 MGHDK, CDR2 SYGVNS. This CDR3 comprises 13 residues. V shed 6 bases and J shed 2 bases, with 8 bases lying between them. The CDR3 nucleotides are TGTGCCAGCAGCGGGCGGGGCAATCAGCCCCAGCATTTT. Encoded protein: CASSGRGNQPQHF. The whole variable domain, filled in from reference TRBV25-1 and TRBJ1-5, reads EADIYQTPRYLVIGTGKKITLECSQTMGHDKMYWYQQDPGMELHLIHYSYGVNSTEKGDLSSESTVSRIRTEHFPLTLESARPSHTSQYLCASSGRGNQPQHFGDGTRLSIL.